Each of the 20 T cell receptor beta chains below was sequenced from the same sample in a study of CD8 T cells in ankylosing spondylitis. The study, taken as a whole, reports: Within ankylosing spondylitis blood, a TCR beta motif made up of several highly homologous variants appeared to be characteristic.

TCRdb called the 5' RACE reads again in MiXCR, with one record for every CDR3 protein. Of under 850,000 distinct CDR3 sequences in the sample, roughly 19% were seen once. The antigens these receptors bind are not known. The sequenced sample consisted of blood, either unsorted or a sorted T cell fraction (not recorded which). These receptor sequences come from a male donor with ankylosing spondylitis.

This chain uses TRBV12-3 or TRBV12-4 with TRBJ1-2; the D gene is possibly TRBD1 (5 bases). V lost 1 base to trimming and J lost 2 bases, with 8 bases between them. The CDR3 has 14 amino acids. The CDR3 loop is CASSLVRDNYGYTF. The CDR3 coding sequence is TGTGCCAGCAGTTTAGTGAGGGACAACTATGGCTACACCTTC.

V gene TRBV28 combines with J gene TRBJ2-5; weak D call: TRBD1 (5 bases). Germline V gene sequence: CDR1 MDHEN, CDR2 SYDVKM. This CDR3 has 16 residues. Deletions cut 4 bases from V and 5 bases from J, with 20 bases between. Written as DNA, the CDR3 is TGTGCCAGCAGTTCCGGATACCAGGGTTTTGAGGAGACCCAGTACTTC. The encoded protein is CASSSGYQGFEETQYF.

This clonotype was counted only a few times. The rearrangement joins TRBV29-1 to TRBJ1-1; a weak D match, TRBD1 (6 bases). Trimming removed 5 bases at V and 4 bases at J, with 14 bases between. This CDR3 is built from 13 residues. Per the germline V gene, CDR1 is SQVTM and CDR2 is ANQGSEA. The CDR3, as DNA: TGCAGCGTTAACAGGGCGTTGGGCACTGAAGCTTTCTTT. It specifies CSVNRALGTEAFF.

The chain is built from TRBV18 and TRBJ1-1, with D tentatively TRBD1 (6 bases). Trimming removed 3 bases from V and 5 bases from J, with 13 bases in between. The CDR3 has 14 residues. CDR1 and CDR2 from the germline V gene are KGHSH and LQKENI. CDR3 sequence (DNA): TGTGCCAGCTCACCGTCAGGGGTGGAAACTGAAGCTTTCTTT. Translating gives CASSPSGVETEAFF.

V is TRBV7-9 and J is TRBJ2-2, with D possibly called TRBD1 or TRBD2 (5 bases each). From germline, CDR1 is SEHNR and CDR2 FQNEAQ (reference sequence). The V gene lost 5 bases and the J gene lost 5 bases, with 15 bases spanning the gap. CDR3 length equals 15 residues. The DNA of the CDR3 is TGTGCCAGCAGCCATCGGGACGGTAAAACCGGGGAGCTGTTTTTT. Protein product: CASSHRDGKTGELFF.

The chain uses TRBV28 and TRBJ2-2; 7 nucleotides match TRBD1. The CDR3 consists of 14 residues. The germline CDR1 and CDR2 sequences are MDHEN and SYDVKM. Unmatched junction bases numbered 4, after V lost 3 bases and J lost 6 bases. As DNA, the CDR3 is TGTGCCAGCAGTTTGGGGACAGTATCCGGGGAGCTGTTTTTT. Protein sequence: CASSLGTVSGELFF.

V usage is TRBV20-1 and J usage is TRBJ1-2; D is unresolved. The CDR3 is made up of 15 amino acids. CDR1 and CDR2 (germline): DFQATT, SNEGSKA (reference sequence). The V end lost 0 bases, the J end lost 5 bases, and 16 bases lay between the germline ends. The CDR3 loop reads CSARDLGAQGYGYTF. DNA for the CDR3: TGCAGTGCTAGAGATTTGGGAGCACAAGGATATGGCTACACCTTC.

The gene calls are TRBV28 and TRBJ2-1; 8 nucleotides line up with TRBD2. The CDR3 runs to 15 residues. Germline values: CDR1 MDHEN, CDR2 SYDVKM. V trimming: 5 bases; J trimming: 7 bases; junction bases outside the gene matches: 10. The CDR3, as DNA: TGTGCCAGCAGTGTACCCGGGACTAGGGAGAATGAGCAGTTCTTC. Translated: CASSVPGTRENEQFF.

V usage is TRBV20-1 and J usage is TRBJ2-2; no firm D call. CDR3 length: 15 residues. The ends were cut back, 6 bases at V and 4 bases at J, with 18 bases in the middle. CDR1 and CDR2 (germline): DFQATT, SNEGSKA (reference sequence). In nucleotides, the CDR3 is TGCAGTGCACCTCCTCGGGCCTCGGGCACCGGGGAGCTGTTTTTT. Translating it yields CSAPPRASGTGELFF.

This chain connects TRBV15 to TRBJ2-1; D remains ambiguous. From germline, CDR1 is LNHNV and CDR2 YYDKDF (reference sequence). Trimming cost V 5 bases and J 0 bases, with 8 bases left between them. This CDR3 contains 14 residues. The DNA for the CDR3 is TGTGCCACCAGCCTCCCGGGCTCCTACAATGAGCAGTTCTTC. This gives the protein CATSLPGSYNEQFF.

This clonotype was picked up a small number of times. The chain uses TRBV7-8 and TRBJ1-2, with 8 positions matching TRBD1. This CDR3 contains 14 residues. Looked up from germline, CDR1 is SGHVS and CDR2 is FQNEAQ. With V trimmed by 6 bases and J by 4 bases, 7 bases remained unmatched. The DNA of the CDR3 is TGTGCCAGCAGTTCAGGGGGCTCGGCCTATGGCTACACCTTC. It is translated as CASSSGGSAYGYTF.

A few counts support this clonotype. The chain joins TRBV3-1 to TRBJ2-1, with D perhaps given as TRBD1 or TRBD2 (6 bases each). Germline CDR1 is LGHDT and CDR2 is YNNKEL (reference sequence). CDR3 length: 15 residues. V was shortened by 3 bases and J by 8 bases, with 17 bases between the two germline ends. CDR3 in amino acids: CASSHGGGTGYEQFF. In nucleotides, the CDR3 is TGTGCCAGCAGCCACGGGGGCGGGACCGGGTATGAGCAGTTCTTC.

This clonotype was observed many times. The chain joins TRBV27 to TRBJ2-7; unclear D gene. The CDR3 consists of 13 residues. Germline assignment: CDR1 MNHEY and CDR2 SMNVEV (reference sequence). Trimming took off 2 bases at V and 2 bases at J, with 7 bases between the two ends. The CDR3 spells CASSLSLAYEQYF. Here the CDR3 DNA reads TGTGCCAGCAGTTTAAGTCTAGCCTACGAGCAGTACTTC.

The chain uses TRBV20-1 and TRBJ2-7, with 7 bases matching TRBD2. Losses at the gene ends were 4 bases for V and 6 bases for J; bases not matched to a gene: 6. The germline V gene encodes CDR1 DFQATT and CDR2 SNEGSKA (reference sequence). There are 12 residues in the CDR3. The CDR3 bases are TGCAGTGCTACCCTCACTAGCGCCGAGCAGTACTTC. As protein: CSATLTSAEQYF.

The chain has TRBV12-3 or TRBV12-4 and TRBJ2-2; D may be TRBD1 (5 bases). Trimming left V 1 base short and J 6 bases short, with 9 bases between. The CDR3 is 14 residues long. CDR3 sequence (DNA): TGTGCCAGCAGTTTAGTAGGGGCGGCCGGGGAGCTGTTTTTT. Residues: CASSLVGAAGELFF.

The genes are TRBV20-1 and TRBJ2-2; D gene ambiguous. Germline CDR1 and CDR2: DFQATT and SNEGSKA (reference sequence). The CDR3 totals 14 residues. V lost 0 bases and J lost 3, with 8 bases in between. CDR3 in DNA: TGCAGTGCTAGAGACCAACTCCACACCGGGGAGCTGTTTTTT. This translates into CSARDQLHTGELFF.

J is TRBJ1-2 and V is TRBV20-1; tentatively, D is TRBD1 (5 bases). Germline CDR1 DFQATT, CDR2 SNEGSKA (reference sequence). The CDR3 covers 13 residues. Trimming stripped 5 bases from V and 6 bases from J, with 16 bases between. CDR3 coding DNA: TGCAGTGCTCAGATCCCCAGGGTCAATGGCTACACCTTC. Translation gives CSAQIPRVNGYTF.

The chain couples TRBV7-2 to TRBJ1-4; D not resolved. The CDR3 consists of 15 residues. The germline V and J ends were trimmed by 4 bases and 0 bases, with 9 bases remaining between them. Germline values: CDR1 SGHTA, CDR2 FQGNSA. CDR3 region: CASSYHPSTNEKLFF. The CDR3 nucleotides read TGTGCCAGCAGCTACCACCCGTCAACTAATGAAAAACTGTTTTTT. The full variable domain, its missing parts supplied by reference TRBV7-2 and TRBJ1-4, is GAGVSQSPSNKVTEKGKDVELRCDPISGHTALYWYRQSLGQGLEFLIYFQGNSAPDKSGLPSDRFSAERTGGSVSTLTIQRTQQEDSAVYLCASSYHPSTNEKLFFGSGTQLSVL.

This clonotype has a handful of counts. V gene TRBV12-3 or TRBV12-4 combines with J gene TRBJ2-3, with 7 bases fitting TRBD2. The J segment lost 6 bases and the V segment lost 4 bases, leaving 10 bases of the junction unmatched. The CDR3 has 15 residues. CDR3 nucleotide sequence: TGTGCCAGCAGTTCCACCGGGACTACCCTCGATACGCAGTATTTT. Translated, it gives CASSSTGTTLDTQYF.

The chain has TRBV29-1 and TRBJ2-2, with 8 bases lining up with TRBD1. Trimming took 3 bases from V and 3 from J; bases not matched to a gene: 0. There are 13 residues in the CDR3. Looked up from germline, CDR1 is SQVTM and CDR2 is ANQGSEA. This chain's CDR3 is CSVEGQDTGELFF. CDR3 DNA: TGCAGCGTTGAGGGACAGGACACCGGGGAGCTGTTTTTT.